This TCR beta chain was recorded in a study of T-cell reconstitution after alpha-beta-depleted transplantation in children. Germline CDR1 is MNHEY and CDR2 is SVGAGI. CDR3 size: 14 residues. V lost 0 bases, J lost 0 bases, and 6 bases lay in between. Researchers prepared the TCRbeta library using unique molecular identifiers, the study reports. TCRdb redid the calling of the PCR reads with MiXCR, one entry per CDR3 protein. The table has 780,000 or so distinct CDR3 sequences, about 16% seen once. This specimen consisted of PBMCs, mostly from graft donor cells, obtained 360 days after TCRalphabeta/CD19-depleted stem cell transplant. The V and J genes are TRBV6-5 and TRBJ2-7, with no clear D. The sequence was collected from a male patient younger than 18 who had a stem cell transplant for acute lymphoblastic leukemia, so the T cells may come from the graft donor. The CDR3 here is CASSYSTSSYEQYF. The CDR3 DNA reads TGTGCCAGCAGTTACTCGACCAGCTCCTACGAGCAGTACTTC.